The 18 T cell receptor beta chains below come from one sample, sequenced in a study of early T cells in non-severe SARS-CoV-2 infection. TCRdb used MiXCR to reprocess the 5' RACE reads, holding one entry per CDR3 protein. This table holds roughly 80,000 distinct CDR3 sequences, around 6% found once. The specimen was whole blood. Source of these receptors: an adult who was a healthcare worker with PCR-confirmed SARS-CoV-2 infection or an uninfected control (not recorded which).

This clonotype was counted many times. The chain joins TRBV5-6 to TRBJ2-3; 8 positions agree with TRBD1. With 4 bases clipped from V and 3 bases from J, the junction kept 10 bases outside the gene matches. CDR3 length equals 16 residues. In germline, CDR1 is SGHDT, CDR2 YYEEEE. The chain's CDR3 is CASSILDRVPTDTQYF. DNA of the CDR3: TGTGCCAGCAGCATTCTGGACAGGGTGCCAACAGATACGCAGTATTTT.

Many counts were recorded for this clonotype. J is TRBJ2-5 and V is TRBV4-2; D unresolved. The germline V gene encodes CDR1 LGHNA and CDR2 YNFKEQ. This CDR3 is 14 amino acids long. Trimming took 0 bases from V and 0 from J, leaving 5 bases between them. The CDR3 is CASSQESNQETQYF. In DNA form, the CDR3 reads TGTGCCAGCAGCCAAGAAAGTAACCAAGAGACCCAGTACTTC.

This clonotype was counted between two and nine times. The chain links TRBV7-9 to TRBJ1-1; 9 bases agree with TRBD1. CDR3 length equals 17 residues. CDR1 and CDR2 from the germline V gene are SEHNR and FQNEAQ (reference sequence). The ends lost 5 bases at V and 0 bases at J; junction bases unmatched: 10. The CDR3 is CASSQGPTGGVNTEAFF. The CDR3 DNA reads TGTGCCAGCAGCCAGGGCCCCACAGGGGGCGTGAACACTGAAGCTTTCTTT.

The J gene is TRBJ1-5, the V gene TRBV29-1; 7 bases agree with TRBD1. The CDR3 is made up of 14 amino acids. Germline assignment: CDR1 SQVTM and CDR2 ANQGSEA. After removal of 4 bases from V and 2 bases from J, the junction contained 5 bases not matched to a gene. The CDR3 region has the DNA TGCAGCGTTGCCCACAGGGGAGGCAATCAGCCCCAGCATTTT. Its translation: CSVAHRGGNQPQHF.

The chain recombines TRBV6-1 with TRBJ1-5; 8 nucleotides match TRBD1. The ends lost 0 bases at V and 5 bases at J; junction bases unmatched: 9. From germline, CDR1 is MNHNS and CDR2 SASEGT. The CDR3 contains 17 residues. CDR3 sequence reads: CASSEARGQGGHQPQHF. CDR3 nucleotide sequence: TGTGCCAGCAGTGAAGCGCGCGGACAGGGAGGGCATCAGCCCCAGCATTTT.

This clonotype occurred many times. The chain recombines TRBV10-3 with TRBJ2-3; D remains unclear. The CDR3 contains 16 residues. The germline V gene encodes CDR1 ENHRY and CDR2 SYGVKD. Trimming left V 4 bases short and J 3 bases short, with 17 bases between. The chain's CDR3 is CAISASKRAQTDTQYF. For the CDR3, the DNA is TGTGCCATCAGTGCATCCAAGCGCGCGCAGACAGATACGCAGTATTTT.

In this sample, this clonotype turned up many times. This chain connects TRBV12-3 or TRBV12-4 to TRBJ2-5, with D perhaps assigned TRBD1 or TRBD2 (5 bases each). This CDR3 has 13 residues. V shed 6 bases and J shed 5 bases, with 13 bases lying between them. The CDR3 sequence: CASSRTWGETQYF. The CDR3 DNA reads as TGTGCCAGCAGCCGAACCTGGGGGGAGACCCAGTACTTC.

This chain links TRBV5-1 with TRBJ1-4; D ambiguous. Trimming removed 4 bases from V and 6 bases from J, with 13 bases in between. This CDR3 comprises 14 residues. Germline V CDR1 and CDR2: SGHRS, YFSETQ. The CDR3 nucleotides read TGCGCCAGCAGCCGATCGGGAACGGATGAAAAACTGTTTTTT. This codes for CASSRSGTDEKLFF.

This clonotype was observed at least ten times. The rearrangement joins TRBV6-1 to TRBJ2-5; TRBD2 aligns across 8 bases. The CDR3 sequence is 14 residues long. In germline, CDR1 is MNHNS, CDR2 SASEGT. Germline trimming cut 10 bases from V and 5 bases from J; bases unmatched to any gene: 12. The CDR3 DNA reads TGTGCCACCTCAAGGCGGGGGGCCTGGGAGACCCAGTACTTC. It yields the protein CATSRRGAWETQYF.

There are many counts of this clonotype. The V gene is TRBV7-9, the J gene TRBJ2-5, with D perhaps matching TRBD2 (5 bases). This CDR3 has 15 residues. The germline V gene has CDR1 SEHNR and CDR2 FQNEAQ (reference sequence). V shed 6 bases and J shed 2 bases, with 16 bases lying between them. The DNA for the CDR3 is TGTGCCAGCAGTCCCAAGAGGGCCCAACAAGAGACCCAGTACTTC. This gives the protein CASSPKRAQQETQYF.

The chain carries TRBV12-3 or TRBV12-4 and TRBJ2-1; D is perhaps TRBD1 (6 bases). V lost 2 bases and J 7 bases, leaving 9 bases between the germline ends. The CDR3 has 13 amino acids. For the CDR3, the DNA is TGTGCCAGCAGTTTAAGGGGGTTGAATGAGCAGTTCTTC. Amino acids: CASSLRGLNEQFF.

The chain uses TRBV20-1 and TRBJ2-3; 15 bases are shared with TRBD2. Germline-derived CDR1 and CDR2 are DFQATT and SNEGSKA (reference sequence). The CDR3 is 16 residues long. With V trimmed by 6 bases and J by 1 base, 5 bases remained unmatched. The DNA for the CDR3 is TGCAGTGCGGGGACTAGCGGGAGGCCCCGCACAGATACGCAGTATTTT. This codes for CSAGTSGRPRTDTQYF.

This clonotype was seen ten or more times. This chain connects TRBV10-3 to TRBJ1-1, with no clear D. Germline V CDR1 and CDR2: ENHRY, SYGVKD. This CDR3 is built from 16 residues. Trimming left V 2 bases short and J 0 bases short, with 13 bases between. The CDR3 region is CAISENPAVMNTEAFF. In DNA, the CDR3 is TGTGCCATCAGTGAGAACCCCGCGGTTATGAACACTGAAGCTTTCTTT.

Many counts were recorded for this clonotype. The chain recombines TRBV4-3 with TRBJ2-5; D is undetermined. Deletions cut 0 bases from V and 5 bases from J, with 16 bases between. The CDR3 covers 16 residues. CDR1 and CDR2 from the germline V gene are LGHNA and YSLEER. The CDR3 here is CASSQDITLPPETQYF. The CDR3 DNA follows: TGCGCCAGCAGCCAAGATATCACTCTCCCCCCGGAGACCCAGTACTTC.

The sample holds many counts of this clonotype. V and J are TRBV6-5 and TRBJ2-7; 7 bases line up with TRBD1. The length of the CDR3 is 14 residues. Germline CDR1 reads MNHEY; CDR2 reads SVGAGI. Trimming removed 5 bases from V and 4 bases from J; junction bases left unmatched: 8. Here the CDR3 DNA reads TGTGCCAGCAGTGCCCGCGGCAGGGGGTACGAGCAGTACTTC. This encodes CASSARGRGYEQYF.

This clonotype was detected many times. V gene TRBV5-8 combines with J gene TRBJ2-5, with 9 bases fitting TRBD1. Germline V gene data show CDR1 as SGHTS and CDR2 as YDEGEE. The CDR3 is 14 residues long. V lost 4 bases, J lost 3 bases, and 4 bases stayed unmatched. This CDR3 is CASSLGQGKETQYF. The CDR3, as DNA: TGTGCCAGCAGCCTAGGACAGGGGAAAGAGACCCAGTACTTC.

This clonotype was detected only a few times. This chain joins TRBV4-3 and TRBJ1-5; tentative D call: TRBD1 (5 bases). Germline values: CDR1 LGHNA, CDR2 YSLEER. This CDR3 spans 15 amino acids. Trimming removed 0 bases from V and 3 bases from J, with 9 bases in between. DNA of the CDR3: TGCGCCAGCAGCCAAGATGGGGGGACCAATCAGCCCCAGCATTTT. It encodes CASSQDGGTNQPQHF.

This clonotype came up many times. The V gene is TRBV7-9, the J gene TRBJ2-3, with D unclear. This CDR3 has 14 residues. The V end was cut by 1 base, the J end by 0 bases, with 5 bases between. Germline V gene data show CDR1 as SEHNR and CDR2 as FQNEAQ (reference sequence). In DNA, the CDR3 is TGTGCCAGCAGCTTAGGATGGAGCACAGATACGCAGTATTTT. This gives the protein CASSLGWSTDTQYF.